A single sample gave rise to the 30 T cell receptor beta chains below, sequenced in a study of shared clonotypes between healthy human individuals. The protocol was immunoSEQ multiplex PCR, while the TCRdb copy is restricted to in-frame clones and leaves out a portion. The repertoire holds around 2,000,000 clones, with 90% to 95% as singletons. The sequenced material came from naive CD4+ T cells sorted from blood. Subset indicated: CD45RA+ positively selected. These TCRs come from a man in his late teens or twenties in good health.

CDR3: CASSVTWTGEAFF. The CDR3 DNA is TGTGCCAGCAGCGTAACTTGGACAGGTGAAGCTTTCTTT. The genes are TRBV9 and TRBJ1-1, with 7 bases that match TRBD1. The germline V gene encodes CDR1 SGDLS and CDR2 YYNGEE. With V trimmed by 1 base and J by 7 bases, 4 bases remained unmatched. This CDR3 has 13 residues.

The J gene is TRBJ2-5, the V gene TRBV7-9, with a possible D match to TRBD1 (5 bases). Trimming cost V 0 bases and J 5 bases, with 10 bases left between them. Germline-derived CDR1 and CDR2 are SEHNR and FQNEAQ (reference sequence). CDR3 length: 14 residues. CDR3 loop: CASSLAAGSETQYF. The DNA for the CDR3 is TGTGCCAGCAGCTTAGCGGCAGGGTCGGAGACCCAGTACTTC.

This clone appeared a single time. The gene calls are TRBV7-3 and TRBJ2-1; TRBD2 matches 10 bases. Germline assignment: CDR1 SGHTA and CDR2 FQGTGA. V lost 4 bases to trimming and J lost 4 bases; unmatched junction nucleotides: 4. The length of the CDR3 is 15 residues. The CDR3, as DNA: TGTGCCAGCAGCTCAGAGGGACTAGCGTACAATGAGCAGTTCTTC. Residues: CASSSEGLAYNEQFF.

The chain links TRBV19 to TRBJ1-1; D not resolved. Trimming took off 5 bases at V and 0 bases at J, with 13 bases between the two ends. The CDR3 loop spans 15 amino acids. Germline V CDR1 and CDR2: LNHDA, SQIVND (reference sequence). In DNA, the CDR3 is TGTGCCAGTAGTCGGCAGTATCAGGTGAACACTGAAGCTTTCTTT. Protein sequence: CASSRQYQVNTEAFF.

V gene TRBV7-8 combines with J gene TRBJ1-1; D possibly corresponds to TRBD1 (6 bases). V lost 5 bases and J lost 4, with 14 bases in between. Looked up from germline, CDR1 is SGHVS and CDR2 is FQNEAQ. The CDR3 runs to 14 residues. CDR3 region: CASSGTGWGTEAFF. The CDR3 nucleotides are TGTGCCAGCAGCGGTACAGGGTGGGGCACTGAAGCTTTCTTT.

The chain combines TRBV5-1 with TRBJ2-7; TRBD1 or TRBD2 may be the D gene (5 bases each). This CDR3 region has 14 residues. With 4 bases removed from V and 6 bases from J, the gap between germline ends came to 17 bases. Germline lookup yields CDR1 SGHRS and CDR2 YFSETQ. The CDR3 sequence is CASSLRDGTGEQYF. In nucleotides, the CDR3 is TGCGCCAGCAGCCTAAGGGACGGAACGGGCGAGCAGTACTTC.

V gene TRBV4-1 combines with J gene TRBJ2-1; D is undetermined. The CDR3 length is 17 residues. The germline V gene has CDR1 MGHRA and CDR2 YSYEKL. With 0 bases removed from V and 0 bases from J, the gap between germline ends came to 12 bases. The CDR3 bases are TGCGCCAGCAGCCAAGACACACACCCGAGCTCCTACAATGAGCAGTTCTTC. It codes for CASSQDTHPSSYNEQFF.

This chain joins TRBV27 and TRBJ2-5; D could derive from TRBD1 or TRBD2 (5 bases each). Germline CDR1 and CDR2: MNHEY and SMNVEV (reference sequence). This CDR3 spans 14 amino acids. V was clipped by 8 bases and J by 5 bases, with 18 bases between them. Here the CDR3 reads CASGSISWGETQYF. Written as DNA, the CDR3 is TGTGCCAGCGGTAGCATCTCCTGGGGGGAGACCCAGTACTTC.

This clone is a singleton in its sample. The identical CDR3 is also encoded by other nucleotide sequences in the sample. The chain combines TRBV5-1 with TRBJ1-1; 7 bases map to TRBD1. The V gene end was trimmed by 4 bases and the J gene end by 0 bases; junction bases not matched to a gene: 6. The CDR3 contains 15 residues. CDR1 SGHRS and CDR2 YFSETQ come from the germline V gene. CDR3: CASSLTGTVNTEAFF. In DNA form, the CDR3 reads TGCGCCAGCAGCCTAACCGGGACAGTGAACACTGAAGCTTTCTTT. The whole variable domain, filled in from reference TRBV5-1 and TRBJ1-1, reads KAGVTQTPRYLIKTRGQQVTLSCSPISGHRSVSWYQQTPGQGLQFLFEYFSETQRNKGNFPGRFSGRQFSNSRSEMNVSTLELGDSALYLCASSLTGTVNTEAFFGQGTRLTVV.

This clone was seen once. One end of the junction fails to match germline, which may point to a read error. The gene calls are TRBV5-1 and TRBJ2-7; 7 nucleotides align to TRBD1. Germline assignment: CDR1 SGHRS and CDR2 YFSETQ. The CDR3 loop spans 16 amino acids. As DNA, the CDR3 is TGCGCCAGCAGCTTGGAAGCACCGGGACAGCCCTACGGGCAGTACTTC. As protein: CASSLEAPGQPYGQYF.

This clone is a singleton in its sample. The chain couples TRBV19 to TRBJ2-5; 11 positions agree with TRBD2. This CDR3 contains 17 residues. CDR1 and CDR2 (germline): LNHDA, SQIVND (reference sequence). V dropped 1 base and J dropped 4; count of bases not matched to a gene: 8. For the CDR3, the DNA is TGTGCCAGTAGTATAGGGGGTAGCGGGAGGGCCAGAGAGACCCAGTACTTC. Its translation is CASSIGGSGRARETQYF.

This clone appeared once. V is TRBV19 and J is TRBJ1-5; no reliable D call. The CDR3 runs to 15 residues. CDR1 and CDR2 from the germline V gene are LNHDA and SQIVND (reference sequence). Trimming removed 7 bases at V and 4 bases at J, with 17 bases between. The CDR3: CASTAEAGLNQPQHF. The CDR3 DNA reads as TGTGCCAGTACCGCCGAGGCGGGCCTTAATCAGCCCCAGCATTTT.

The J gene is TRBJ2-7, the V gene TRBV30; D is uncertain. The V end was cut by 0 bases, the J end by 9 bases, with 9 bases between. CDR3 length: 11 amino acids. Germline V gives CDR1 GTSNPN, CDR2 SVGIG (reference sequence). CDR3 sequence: CAWSVGLAQYF. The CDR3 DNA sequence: TGTGCCTGGAGTGTAGGATTAGCGCAGTACTTC.

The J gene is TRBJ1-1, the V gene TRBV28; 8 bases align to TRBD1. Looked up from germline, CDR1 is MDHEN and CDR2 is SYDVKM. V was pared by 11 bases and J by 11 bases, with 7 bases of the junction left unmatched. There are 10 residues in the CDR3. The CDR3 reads CAAQGATAFF. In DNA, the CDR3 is TGTGCCGCCCAGGGGGCGACGGCTTTCTTT.

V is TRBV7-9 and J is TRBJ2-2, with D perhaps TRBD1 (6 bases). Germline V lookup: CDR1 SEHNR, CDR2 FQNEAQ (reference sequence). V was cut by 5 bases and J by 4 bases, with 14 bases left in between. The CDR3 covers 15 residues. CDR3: CASSPATGATGELFF. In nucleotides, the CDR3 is TGTGCCAGCAGCCCCGCGACAGGAGCCACCGGGGAGCTGTTTTTT.

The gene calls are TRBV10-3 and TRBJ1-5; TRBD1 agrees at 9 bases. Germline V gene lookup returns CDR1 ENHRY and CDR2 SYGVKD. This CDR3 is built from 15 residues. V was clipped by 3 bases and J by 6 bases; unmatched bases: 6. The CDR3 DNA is TGTGCCATCAGTGACCCCGGGACAGGGACTCAGCCCCAGCATTTT. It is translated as CAISDPGTGTQPQHF.

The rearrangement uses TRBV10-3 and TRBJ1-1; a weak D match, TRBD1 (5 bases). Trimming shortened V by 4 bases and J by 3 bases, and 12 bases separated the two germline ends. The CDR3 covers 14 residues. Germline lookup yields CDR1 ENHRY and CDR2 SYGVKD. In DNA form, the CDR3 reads TGTGCCATCAGTGGGTGGGCCAGGGACACTGAAGCTTTCTTT. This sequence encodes CAISGWARDTEAFF.

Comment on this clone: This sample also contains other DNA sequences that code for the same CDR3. The CDR3 spells CASSLAGGTDTQYF. CDR3 nucleotide sequence: TGCGCCAGCAGTCTAGCGGGGGGTACAGATACGCAGTATTTT. V and J are TRBV10-2 and TRBJ2-3, with TRBD2 matching 11 bases. CDR1 WSHSY and CDR2 SAAADI come from the germline V gene. The trim removed 5 bases at V and 3 bases at J, leaving 1 base unmatched. The CDR3 loop spans 14 amino acids.

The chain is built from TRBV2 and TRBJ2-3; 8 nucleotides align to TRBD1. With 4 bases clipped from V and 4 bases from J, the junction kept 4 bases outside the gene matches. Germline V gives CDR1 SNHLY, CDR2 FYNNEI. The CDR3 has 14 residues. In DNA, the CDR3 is TGTGCCAGCAGTGGAGCAGGGGGCTCAGATACGCAGTATTTT. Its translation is CASSGAGGSDTQYF. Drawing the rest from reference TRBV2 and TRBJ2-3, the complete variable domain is EPEVTQTPSHQVTQMGQEVILRCVPISNHLYFYWYRQILGQKVEFLVSFYNNEISEKSEIFDDQFSVERPDGSNFTLKIRSTKLEDSAMYFCASSGAGGSDTQYFGPGTRLTVL.

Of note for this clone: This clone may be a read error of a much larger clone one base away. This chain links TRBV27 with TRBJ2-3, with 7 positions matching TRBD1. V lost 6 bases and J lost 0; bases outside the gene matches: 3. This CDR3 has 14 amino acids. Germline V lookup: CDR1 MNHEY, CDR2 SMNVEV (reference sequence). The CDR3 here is CASSPGQSTDTQYF. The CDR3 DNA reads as TGTGCCAGCAGCCCGGGACAGAGCACAGATACGCAGTATTTT.

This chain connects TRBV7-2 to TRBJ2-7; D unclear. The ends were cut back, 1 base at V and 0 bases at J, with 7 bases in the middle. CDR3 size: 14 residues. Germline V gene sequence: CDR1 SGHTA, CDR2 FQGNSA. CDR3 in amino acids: CASSLDPASYEQYF. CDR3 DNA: TGTGCCAGCAGCTTAGATCCGGCCTCCTACGAGCAGTACTTC.

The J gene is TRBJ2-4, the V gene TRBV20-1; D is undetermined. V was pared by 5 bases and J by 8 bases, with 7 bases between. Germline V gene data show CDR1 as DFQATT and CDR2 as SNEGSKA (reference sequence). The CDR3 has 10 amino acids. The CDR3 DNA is TGCAGTGCTTCCGTGGACATTCAGTACTTC. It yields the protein CSASVDIQYF.

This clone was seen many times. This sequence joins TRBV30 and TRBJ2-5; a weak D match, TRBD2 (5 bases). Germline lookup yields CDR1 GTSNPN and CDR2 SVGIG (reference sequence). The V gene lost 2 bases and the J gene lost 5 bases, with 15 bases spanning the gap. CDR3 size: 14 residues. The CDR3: CAWSRMDSQETQYF. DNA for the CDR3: TGTGCCTGGAGTCGCATGGACTCCCAGGAGACCCAGTACTTC.

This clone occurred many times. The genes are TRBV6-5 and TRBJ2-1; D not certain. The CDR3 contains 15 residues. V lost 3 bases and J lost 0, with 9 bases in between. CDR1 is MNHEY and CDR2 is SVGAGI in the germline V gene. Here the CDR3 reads CASSYDSYSYNEQFF. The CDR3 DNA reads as TGTGCCAGCAGTTATGACTCCTACTCCTACAATGAGCAGTTCTTC.

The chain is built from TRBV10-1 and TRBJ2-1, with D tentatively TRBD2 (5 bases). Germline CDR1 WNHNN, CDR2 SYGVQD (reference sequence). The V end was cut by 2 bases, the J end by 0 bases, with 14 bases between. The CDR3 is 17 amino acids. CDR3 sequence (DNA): TGCGCCAGCAGTGAGAGGTCTGGACTCAGCTCCTACAATGAGCAGTTCTTC. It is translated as CASSERSGLSSYNEQFF.

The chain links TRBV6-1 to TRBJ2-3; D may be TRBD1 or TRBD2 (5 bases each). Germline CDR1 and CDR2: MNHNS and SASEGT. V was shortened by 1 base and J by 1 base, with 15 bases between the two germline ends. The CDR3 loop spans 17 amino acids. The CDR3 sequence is CASSEVAWGSGTDTQYF. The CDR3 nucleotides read TGTGCCAGCAGTGAAGTGGCCTGGGGGTCTGGCACAGATACGCAGTATTTT.

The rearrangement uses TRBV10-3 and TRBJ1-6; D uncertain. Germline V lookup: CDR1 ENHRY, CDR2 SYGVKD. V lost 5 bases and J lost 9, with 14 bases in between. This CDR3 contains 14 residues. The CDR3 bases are TGTGCCATCAGTCTAGGACCGACTAGTTCACCCCTCCACTTT. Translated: CAISLGPTSSPLHF.

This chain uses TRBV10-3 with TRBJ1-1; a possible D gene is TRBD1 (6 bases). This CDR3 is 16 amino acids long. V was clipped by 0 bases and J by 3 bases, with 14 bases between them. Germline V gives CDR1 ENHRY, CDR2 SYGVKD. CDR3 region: CAISESPGAGDTEAFF. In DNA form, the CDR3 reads TGTGCCATCAGTGAGTCACCGGGGGCGGGAGACACTGAAGCTTTCTTT.

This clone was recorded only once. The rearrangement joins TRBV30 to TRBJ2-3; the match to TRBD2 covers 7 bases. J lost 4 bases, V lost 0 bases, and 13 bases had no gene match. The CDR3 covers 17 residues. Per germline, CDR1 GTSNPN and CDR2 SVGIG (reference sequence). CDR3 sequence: CAWSVGLRTRSADTQYF. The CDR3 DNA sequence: TGTGCCTGGAGTGTTGGTTTACGGACTAGGAGCGCAGATACGCAGTATTTT.

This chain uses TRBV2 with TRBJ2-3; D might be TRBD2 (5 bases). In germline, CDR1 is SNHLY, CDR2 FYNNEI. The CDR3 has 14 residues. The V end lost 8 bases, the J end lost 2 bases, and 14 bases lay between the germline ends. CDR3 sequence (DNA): TGTGCCAGCTCGCAGCGGATAGCCACAGATACGCAGTATTTT. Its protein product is CASSQRIATDTQYF.